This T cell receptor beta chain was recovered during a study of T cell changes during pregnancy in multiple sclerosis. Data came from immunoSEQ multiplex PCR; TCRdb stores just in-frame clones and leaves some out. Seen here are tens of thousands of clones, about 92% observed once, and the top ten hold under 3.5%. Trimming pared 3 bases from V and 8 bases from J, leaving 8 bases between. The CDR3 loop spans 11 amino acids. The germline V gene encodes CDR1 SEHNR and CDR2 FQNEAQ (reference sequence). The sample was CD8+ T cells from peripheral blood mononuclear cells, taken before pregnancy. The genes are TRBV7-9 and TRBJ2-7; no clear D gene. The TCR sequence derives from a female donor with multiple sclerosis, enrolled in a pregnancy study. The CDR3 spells CASSFVYKQYF. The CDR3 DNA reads TGTGCCAGCAGCTTTGTCTATAAGCAGTACTTC.